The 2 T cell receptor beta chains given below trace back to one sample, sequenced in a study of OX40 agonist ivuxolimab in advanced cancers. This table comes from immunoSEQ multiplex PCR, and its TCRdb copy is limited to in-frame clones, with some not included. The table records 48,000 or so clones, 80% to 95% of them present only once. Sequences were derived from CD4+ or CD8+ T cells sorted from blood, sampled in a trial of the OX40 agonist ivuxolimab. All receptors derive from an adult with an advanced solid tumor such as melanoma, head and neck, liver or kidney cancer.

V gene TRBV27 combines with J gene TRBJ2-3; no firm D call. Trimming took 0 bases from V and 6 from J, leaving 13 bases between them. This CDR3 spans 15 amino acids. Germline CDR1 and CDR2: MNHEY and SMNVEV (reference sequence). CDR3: CASSLSWTPLDTQYF. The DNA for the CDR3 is TGTGCCAGCAGTTTATCTTGGACCCCGTTGGATACGCAGTATTTT.

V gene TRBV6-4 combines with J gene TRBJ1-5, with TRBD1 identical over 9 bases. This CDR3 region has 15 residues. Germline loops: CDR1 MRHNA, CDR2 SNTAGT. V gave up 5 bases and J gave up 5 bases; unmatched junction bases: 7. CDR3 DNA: TGTGCCAGCAGTATTCCGGACAGGGGTGATCAGCCCCAGCATTTT. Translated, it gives CASSIPDRGDQPQHF.